What follows are 13 T cell receptor beta chains derived from one specimen sequenced in a study of technical replicates of blood from a few donors. Using immunoSEQ multiplex PCR, the repertoire was profiled, and TCRdb retains in-frame clones only, with some absent. Of some 94,000 clones in the sample, over 85% were seen once. The sequencing input was T cells isolated from PBMCs. The receptors stem from a human donor in good health.

This clone was counted once. This chain uses TRBV5-1 with TRBJ2-5; D not resolved. Germline CDR1 SGHRS, CDR2 YFSETQ. V was shortened by 7 bases and J by 5 bases, with 18 bases between the two germline ends. The CDR3 has 14 residues. The CDR3 sequence is CASSNRSGLETQYF. The CDR3, as DNA: TGCGCCAGCTCAAATAGGAGTGGTTTGGAGACCCAGTACTTC.

The rearrangement links TRBV19 to TRBJ1-3; possible D gene TRBD1, 5 bases. Between the trimmed V and J ends, which lost 5 bases and 1 base, there was a span of 9 bases. This CDR3 contains 14 residues. Germline values: CDR1 LNHDA, CDR2 SQIVND (reference sequence). CDR3 protein: CASSLGTSGNTIYF. CDR3 bases: TGTGCCAGTAGTTTAGGGACTTCTGGAAACACCATATATTTT.

This clone occurred once. The chain recombines TRBV27 with TRBJ2-7; D call uncertain. Trimming pared 2 bases from V and 0 bases from J, leaving 8 bases between. CDR3 length: 14 residues. Germline V CDR1 and CDR2: MNHEY, SMNVEV (reference sequence). CDR3 residues: CASSLQWLSYEQYF. The CDR3, as DNA: TGTGCCAGCAGTTTACAGTGGCTCTCCTACGAGCAGTACTTC.

The chain links TRBV21-1 to TRBJ1-5. TRBV21-1 is a pseudogene. The CDR3 covers 20 residues. Written as DNA, the CDR3 is TGTGCCAGCAGCAAAGCGCTTTCCGGTACGGGACTCCATAGCAATCAGCCCCAGCATTTT. Translation gives CASSKALSGTGLHSNQPQHF.

The genes are TRBV11-3 and TRBJ2-5; D may be TRBD2 (6 bases). Germline V CDR1 and CDR2: SGHNT, YENEEA. CDR3 length: 13 residues. V was trimmed by 1 base and J by 7 bases, leaving 10 bases between them. For the CDR3, the DNA is TGTGCCAGCAGCTTAGGGATGGGGGGGACCCAGTACTTC. This sequence encodes CASSLGMGGTQYF.

The V call is TRBV7-6, the J call TRBJ2-7; 8 bases agree with TRBD2. The CDR3 loop spans 15 amino acids. Germline CDR1 and CDR2: SGHVS and FNYEAQ. J gave up 2 bases and V 6 bases, and 9 bases lay outside the gene matches. The CDR3 loop is CASRSRSGGTYEQYF. The DNA of the CDR3 is TGTGCCAGCAGGTCCCGGAGCGGGGGCACCTACGAGCAGTACTTC.

The V and J genes are TRBV6-1 and TRBJ2-1, with 8 positions matching TRBD2. Unmatched junction bases numbered 1, after V lost 4 bases and J lost 2 bases. This CDR3 spans 14 amino acids. Germline-derived CDR1 and CDR2 are MNHNS and SASEGT. The CDR3 reads CASSVGLAYNEQFF. DNA for the CDR3: TGTGCCAGCAGTGTGGGACTAGCCTACAATGAGCAGTTCTTC.

The V and J genes are TRBV2 and TRBJ2-3; D is possibly TRBD1 (6 bases). V lost 0 bases and J lost 4, with 14 bases in between. The CDR3 spans 16 residues. Germline V gene data show CDR1 as SNHLY and CDR2 as FYNNEI. This chain's CDR3 is CASSEAGGEGADTQYF. DNA for the CDR3: TGTGCCAGCAGTGAAGCAGGGGGAGAGGGGGCAGATACGCAGTATTTT.

J is TRBJ1-4 and V is TRBV4-1; 11 bases agree with TRBD1. The CDR3 has 16 amino acids. Trimming at V came to 4 bases and at J to 8 bases, leaving 9 bases not matched to a gene. Germline V gene lookup returns CDR1 MGHRA and CDR2 YSYEKL. CDR3 in amino acids: CASSLSYGTGGEKLFF. The CDR3 nucleotides are TGCGCCAGCAGCCTATCTTACGGGACAGGGGGGGAAAAACTGTTTTTT.

The chain joins TRBV5-1 to TRBJ2-1, with TRBD2 matching over 11 bases. The germline V gene has CDR1 SGHRS and CDR2 YFSETQ. The V gene end was trimmed by 4 bases and the J gene end by 3 bases; junction bases not matched to a gene: 6. There are 16 residues in the CDR3. CDR3 sequence (DNA): TGCGCCAGCAGCCCGACCGGGACTAGCGGCTACAATGAGCAGTTCTTC. This encodes CASSPTGTSGYNEQFF.

This clone came up once. The chain couples TRBV19 to TRBJ1-2, with 7 nucleotides matching TRBD1. The germline V gene has CDR1 LNHDA and CDR2 SQIVND (reference sequence). V lost 3 bases and J lost 2; bases outside the gene matches: 6. The CDR3 length is 15 residues. DNA of the CDR3: TGTGCCAGTAGTATGAACGACAGGGTCAACTATGGCTACACCTTC. It translates to CASSMNDRVNYGYTF. The whole variable domain, filled in from reference TRBV19 and TRBJ1-2, reads DGGITQSPKYLFRKEGQNVTLSCEQNLNHDAMYWYRQDPGQGLRLIYYSQIVNDFQKGDIAEGYSVSREKKESFPLTVTSAQKNPTAFYLCASSMNDRVNYGYTFGSGTRLTVV.

The rearrangement links TRBV6-1 to TRBJ2-7; TRBD1 aligns across 10 bases. The V gene's germline CDR1 is MNHNS and CDR2 SASEGT. V shed 2 bases and J 2 bases; nucleotides not matched to a gene: 12. CDR3 length: 18 residues. The CDR3 here is CASSERSIPGQGTYEQYF. The CDR3 DNA reads as TGTGCCAGCAGTGAACGATCCATTCCGGGACAGGGGACCTACGAGCAGTACTTC.

The chain's CDR3 is CASSLALGRDAFF. CDR3 bases: TGTGCCAGCAGCTTAGCGCTGGGGAGGGATGCTTTCTTT. The chain employs TRBV7-9 and TRBJ1-1; the D is unclear. Trimming removed 0 bases at V and 11 bases at J, with 13 bases between. Per the germline V gene, CDR1 is SEHNR and CDR2 is FQNEAQ (reference sequence). This CDR3 is 13 amino acids long.